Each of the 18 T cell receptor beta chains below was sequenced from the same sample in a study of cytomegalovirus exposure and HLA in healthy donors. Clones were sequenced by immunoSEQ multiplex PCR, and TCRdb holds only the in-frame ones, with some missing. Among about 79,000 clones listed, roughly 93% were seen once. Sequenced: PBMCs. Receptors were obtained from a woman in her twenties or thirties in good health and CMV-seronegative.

The CDR3 sequence: CASSQEDTKSGNTIYF. The CDR3 DNA sequence: TGTGCCAGCAGCCAAGAGGACACCAAATCTGGAAACACCATATATTTT. The genes are TRBV4-2 and TRBJ1-3; the D gene is possibly TRBD1 (5 bases). The CDR3 length is 16 residues. With 0 bases removed from V and 1 base from J, the gap between germline ends came to 10 bases. Germline V gene sequence: CDR1 LGHNA, CDR2 YNFKEQ.

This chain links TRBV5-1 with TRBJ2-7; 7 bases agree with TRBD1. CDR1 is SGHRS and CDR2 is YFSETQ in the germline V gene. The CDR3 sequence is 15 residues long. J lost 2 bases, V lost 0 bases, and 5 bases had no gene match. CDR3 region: CASSLEQGPTYEQYF. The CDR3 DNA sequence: TGCGCCAGCAGCTTGGAACAGGGGCCAACCTACGAGCAGTACTTC.

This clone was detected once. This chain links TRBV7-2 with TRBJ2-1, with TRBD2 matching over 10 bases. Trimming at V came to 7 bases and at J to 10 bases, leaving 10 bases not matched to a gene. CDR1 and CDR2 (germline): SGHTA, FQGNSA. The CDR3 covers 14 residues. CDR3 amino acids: CASTPGLAVNEQFF. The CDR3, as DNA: TGTGCCAGCACCCCTGGACTAGCGGTCAACGAGCAGTTCTTC.

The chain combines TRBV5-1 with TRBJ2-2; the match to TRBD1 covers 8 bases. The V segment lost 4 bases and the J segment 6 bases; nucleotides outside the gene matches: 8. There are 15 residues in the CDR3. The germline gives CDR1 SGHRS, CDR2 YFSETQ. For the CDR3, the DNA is TGCGCCAGCAGCCCCGAGGGCAGGGGGCCCGGGGAGCTGTTTTTT. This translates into CASSPEGRGPGELFF.

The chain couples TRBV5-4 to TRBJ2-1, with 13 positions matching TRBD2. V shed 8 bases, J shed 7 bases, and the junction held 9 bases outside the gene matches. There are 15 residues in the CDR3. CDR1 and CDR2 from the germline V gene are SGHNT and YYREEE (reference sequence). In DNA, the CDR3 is TGTGCCAGTCGCCCGACTAGCGGGGGGACAAATGAGCAGTTCTTC. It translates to CASRPTSGGTNEQFF.

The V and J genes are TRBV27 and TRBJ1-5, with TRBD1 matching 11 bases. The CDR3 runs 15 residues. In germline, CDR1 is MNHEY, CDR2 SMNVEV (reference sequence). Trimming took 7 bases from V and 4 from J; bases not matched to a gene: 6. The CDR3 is CASKLGDRGNQPQHF. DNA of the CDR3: TGTGCCAGCAAACTAGGGGACAGGGGGAATCAGCCCCAGCATTTT.

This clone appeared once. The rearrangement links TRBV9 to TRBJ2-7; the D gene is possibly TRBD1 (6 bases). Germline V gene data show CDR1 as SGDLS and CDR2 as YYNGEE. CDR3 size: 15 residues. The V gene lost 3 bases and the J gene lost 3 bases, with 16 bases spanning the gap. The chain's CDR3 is CASSEGEGTLYEQYF. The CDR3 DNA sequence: TGTGCCAGCAGCGAGGGAGAAGGGACACTCTACGAGCAGTACTTC.

The CDR3, as DNA: TGTGCCAGCAGCCCTCCCGGCAGGGGGCGGAATGGCTACACCTTC. It codes for CASSPPGRGRNGYTF. The chain couples TRBV7-9 to TRBJ1-2, with TRBD1 identical over 8 bases. The CDR3 consists of 15 residues. The J segment lost 6 bases and the V segment lost 5 bases, leaving 11 bases of the junction unmatched. Germline assignment: CDR1 SEHNR and CDR2 FQNEAQ (reference sequence).

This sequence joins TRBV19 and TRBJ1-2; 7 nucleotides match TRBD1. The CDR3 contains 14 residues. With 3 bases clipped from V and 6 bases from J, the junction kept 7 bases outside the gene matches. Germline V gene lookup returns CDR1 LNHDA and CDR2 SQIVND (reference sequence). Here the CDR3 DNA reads TGTGCCAGTAGTATTGTTAGCACAGGGGATGGCTACACCTTC. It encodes CASSIVSTGDGYTF.

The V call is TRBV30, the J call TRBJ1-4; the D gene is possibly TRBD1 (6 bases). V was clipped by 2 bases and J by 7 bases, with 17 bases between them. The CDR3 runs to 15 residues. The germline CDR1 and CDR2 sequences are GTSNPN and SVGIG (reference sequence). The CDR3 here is CAWSRAGALGEKLFF. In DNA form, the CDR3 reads TGTGCCTGGAGTAGGGCGGGGGCCTTGGGTGAAAAACTGTTTTTT. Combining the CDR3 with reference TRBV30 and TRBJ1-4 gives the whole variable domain SQTIHQWPATLVQPVGSPLSLECTVEGTSNPNLYWYRQAAGRGLQLLFYSVGIGQISSEVPQNLSASRPQDRQFILSSKKLLLSDSGFYLCAWSRAGALGEKLFFGSGTQLSVL.

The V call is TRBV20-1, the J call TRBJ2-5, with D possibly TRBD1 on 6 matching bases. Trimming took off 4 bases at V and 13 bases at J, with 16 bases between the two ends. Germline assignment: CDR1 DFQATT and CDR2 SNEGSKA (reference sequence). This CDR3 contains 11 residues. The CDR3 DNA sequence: TGCAGTGCTAATAAAGAGTCAGGGGTGTACTTC. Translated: CSANKESGVYF.

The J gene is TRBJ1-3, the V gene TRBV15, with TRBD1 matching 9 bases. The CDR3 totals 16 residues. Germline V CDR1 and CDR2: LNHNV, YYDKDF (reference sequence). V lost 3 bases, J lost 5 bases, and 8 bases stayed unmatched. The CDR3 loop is CATSSRDRDSRNTIYF. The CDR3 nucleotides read TGTGCCACCAGCAGCCGGGACAGGGATTCGAGAAACACCATATATTTT.

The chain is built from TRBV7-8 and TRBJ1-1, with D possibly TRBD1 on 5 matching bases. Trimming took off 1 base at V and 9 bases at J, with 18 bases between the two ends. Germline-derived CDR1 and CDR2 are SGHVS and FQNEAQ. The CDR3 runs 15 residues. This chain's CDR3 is CASSLVIGIGVQAFF. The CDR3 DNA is TGTGCCAGCAGCTTAGTTATAGGGATAGGGGTTCAAGCTTTCTTT.

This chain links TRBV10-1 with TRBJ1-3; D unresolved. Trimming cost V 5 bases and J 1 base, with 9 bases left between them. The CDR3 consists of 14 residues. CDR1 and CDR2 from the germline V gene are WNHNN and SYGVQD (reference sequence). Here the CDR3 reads CASSLRDSGNTIYF. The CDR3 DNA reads TGCGCCAGCAGTTTAAGAGATTCTGGAAACACCATATATTTT.

For the CDR3, the DNA is TGTGCCAGCAGCCAAATACAGGGGGCATACAATGAGCAGTTCTTC. This encodes CASSQIQGAYNEQFF. This chain connects TRBV14 to TRBJ2-1, with TRBD1 identical over 9 bases. V gave up 2 bases and J gave up 4 bases; unmatched junction bases: 3. CDR3 length equals 15 residues. Germline V gives CDR1 SGHDN, CDR2 FVKESK.

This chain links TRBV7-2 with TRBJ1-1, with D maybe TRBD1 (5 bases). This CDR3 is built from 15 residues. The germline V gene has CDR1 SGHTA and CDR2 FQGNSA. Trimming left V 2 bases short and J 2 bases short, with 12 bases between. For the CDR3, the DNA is TGTGCCAGCAGCTTAACGGGGGGGGGAAACACTGAAGCTTTCTTT. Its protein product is CASSLTGGGNTEAFF.

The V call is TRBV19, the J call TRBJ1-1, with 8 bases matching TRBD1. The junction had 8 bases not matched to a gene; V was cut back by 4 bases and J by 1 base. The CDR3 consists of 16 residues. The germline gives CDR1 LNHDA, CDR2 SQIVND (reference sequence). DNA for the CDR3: TGTGCCAGTAGTAACAGGGGGAATGGGAAGAACACTGAAGCTTTCTTT. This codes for CASSNRGNGKNTEAFF.

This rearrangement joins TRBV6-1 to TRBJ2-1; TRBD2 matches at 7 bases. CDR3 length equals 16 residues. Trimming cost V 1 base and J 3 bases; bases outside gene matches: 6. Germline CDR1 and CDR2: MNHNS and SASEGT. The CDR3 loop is CASSEGAGVLYNEQFF. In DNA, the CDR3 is TGTGCCAGCAGTGAAGGTGCGGGGGTGCTCTACAATGAGCAGTTCTTC.